This T cell receptor (beta chain) was sequenced for a study of blood T cells in healthy people across ages. Study-wide results and caveats: Unsorted PBMC input precluded a conclusive naive versus antigen-experienced comparison.

V trimming: 0 bases; J trimming: 2 bases; junction bases outside the gene matches: 1. The CDR3 covers 15 residues. Germline V gene lookup returns CDR1 DFQATT and CDR2 SNEGSKA (reference sequence). This clonotype was observed at least ten times. Its matching antigen is unknown. Next came a second PCR, run for about 6 to 11 cycles, which used a sample-barcoded 5' primer along with a J-beta primer mix. One entry per CDR3 protein, called by TCRdb with MiXCR from the 5' RACE reads. The table has 1.5 million to 2 million distinct CDR3 sequences, 28% seen once; the top ten hold about 7.7%. The study isolated at least 6.5 million PBMCs from each sample.

V and J are TRBV20-1 and TRBJ2-1, with 10 positions matching TRBD2. Material: blood. This sequence originates from a woman in her 30s in good health. CDR3 DNA sequence: TGCAGTGCTAGAGAGGGACTAGCGACCTACAATGAGCAGTTCTTC. This codes for CSAREGLATYNEQFF.